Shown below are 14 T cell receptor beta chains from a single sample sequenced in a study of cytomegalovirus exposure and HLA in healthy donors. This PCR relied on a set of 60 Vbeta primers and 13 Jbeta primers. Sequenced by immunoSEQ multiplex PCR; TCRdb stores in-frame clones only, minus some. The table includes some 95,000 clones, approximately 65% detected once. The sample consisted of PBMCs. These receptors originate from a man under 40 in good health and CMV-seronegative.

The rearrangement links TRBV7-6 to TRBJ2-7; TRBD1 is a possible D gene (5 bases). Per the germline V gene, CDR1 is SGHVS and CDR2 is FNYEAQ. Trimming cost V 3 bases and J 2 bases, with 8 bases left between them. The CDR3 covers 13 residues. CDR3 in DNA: TGTGCCAGCAGCTTTGACAGTCCCTACGAGCAGTACTTC. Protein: CASSFDSPYEQYF.

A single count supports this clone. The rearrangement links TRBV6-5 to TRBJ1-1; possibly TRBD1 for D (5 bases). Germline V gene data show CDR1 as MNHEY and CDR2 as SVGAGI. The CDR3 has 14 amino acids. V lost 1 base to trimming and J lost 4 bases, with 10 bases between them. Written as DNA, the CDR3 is TGTGCCAGCAGTTACTGGCGACAGTCCACTGAAGCTTTCTTT. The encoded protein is CASSYWRQSTEAFF.

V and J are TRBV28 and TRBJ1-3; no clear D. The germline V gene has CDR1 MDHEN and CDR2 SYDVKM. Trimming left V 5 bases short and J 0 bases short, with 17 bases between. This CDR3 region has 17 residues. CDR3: CASSIRTAGSSGNTIYF. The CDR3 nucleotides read TGTGCCAGCAGTATACGGACGGCGGGGAGCTCTGGAAACACCATATATTTT.

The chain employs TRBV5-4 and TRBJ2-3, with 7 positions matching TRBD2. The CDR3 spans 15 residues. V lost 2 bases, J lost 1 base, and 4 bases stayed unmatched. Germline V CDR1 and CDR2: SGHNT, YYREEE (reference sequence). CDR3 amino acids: CASSFSTSGTDTQYF. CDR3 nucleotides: TGTGCCAGCAGCTTTTCCACTAGCGGCACAGATACGCAGTATTTT.

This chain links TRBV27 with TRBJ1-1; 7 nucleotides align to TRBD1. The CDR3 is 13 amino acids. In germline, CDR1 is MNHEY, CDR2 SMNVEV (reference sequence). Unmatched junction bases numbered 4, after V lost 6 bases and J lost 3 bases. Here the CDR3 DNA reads TGTGCCAGCAGACCCACAGGGGACACTGAAGCTTTCTTT. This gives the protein CASRPTGDTEAFF.

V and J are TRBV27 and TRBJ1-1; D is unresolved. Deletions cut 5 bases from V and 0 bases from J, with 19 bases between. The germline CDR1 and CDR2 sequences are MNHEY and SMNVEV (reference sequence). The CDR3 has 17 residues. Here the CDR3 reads CASSPSSEILLNTEAFF. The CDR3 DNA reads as TGTGCCAGCAGTCCCTCGTCCGAGATTCTCTTGAACACTGAAGCTTTCTTT.

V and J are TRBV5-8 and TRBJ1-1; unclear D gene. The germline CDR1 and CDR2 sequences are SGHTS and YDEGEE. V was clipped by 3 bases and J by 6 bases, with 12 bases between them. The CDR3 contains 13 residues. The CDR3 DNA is TGTGCCAGCAGCTCGGGCAGCGGACCTGAAGCTTTCTTT. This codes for CASSSGSGPEAFF.

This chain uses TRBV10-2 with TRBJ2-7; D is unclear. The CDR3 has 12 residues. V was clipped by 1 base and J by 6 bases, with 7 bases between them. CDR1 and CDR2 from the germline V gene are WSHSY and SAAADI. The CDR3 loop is CASSEYFGEQYF. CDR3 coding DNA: TGCGCCAGCAGTGAGTACTTTGGCGAGCAGTACTTC.

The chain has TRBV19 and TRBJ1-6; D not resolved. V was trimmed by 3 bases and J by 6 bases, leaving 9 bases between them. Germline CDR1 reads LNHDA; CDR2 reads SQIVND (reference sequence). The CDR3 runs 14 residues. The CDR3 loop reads CASSMEQLNSPLHF. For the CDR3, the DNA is TGTGCCAGTAGTATGGAACAGCTTAATTCACCCCTCCACTTT.

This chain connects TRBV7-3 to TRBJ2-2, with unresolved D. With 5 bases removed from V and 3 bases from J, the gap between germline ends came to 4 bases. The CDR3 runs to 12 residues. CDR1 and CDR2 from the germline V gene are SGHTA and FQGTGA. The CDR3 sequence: CASSPYTGELFF. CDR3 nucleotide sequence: TGTGCCAGCAGCCCATACACCGGGGAGCTGTTTTTT.

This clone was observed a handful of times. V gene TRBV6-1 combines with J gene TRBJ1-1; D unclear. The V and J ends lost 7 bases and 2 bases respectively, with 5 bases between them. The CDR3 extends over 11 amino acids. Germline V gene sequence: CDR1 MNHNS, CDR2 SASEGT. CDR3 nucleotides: TGTGCCAGCACCTTTAACACTGAAGCTTTCTTT. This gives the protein CASTFNTEAFF.

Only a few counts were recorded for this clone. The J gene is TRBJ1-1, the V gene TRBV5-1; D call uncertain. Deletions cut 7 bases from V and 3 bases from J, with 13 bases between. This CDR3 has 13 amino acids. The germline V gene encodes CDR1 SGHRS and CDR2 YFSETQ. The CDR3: CASSSVEDTEAFF. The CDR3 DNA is TGCGCCAGCTCGTCTGTCGAGGACACTGAAGCTTTCTTT.

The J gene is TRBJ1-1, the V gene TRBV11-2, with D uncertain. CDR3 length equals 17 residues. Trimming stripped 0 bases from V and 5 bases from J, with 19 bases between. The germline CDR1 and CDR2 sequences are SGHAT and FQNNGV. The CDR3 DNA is TGTGCCAGCAGCTTAGAGGTGGTGGGCAGTTGGGTTACTGAAGCTTTCTTT. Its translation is CASSLEVVGSWVTEAFF.

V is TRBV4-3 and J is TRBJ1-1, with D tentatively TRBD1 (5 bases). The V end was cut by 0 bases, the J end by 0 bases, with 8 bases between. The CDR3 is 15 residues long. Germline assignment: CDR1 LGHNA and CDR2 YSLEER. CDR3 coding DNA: TGCGCCAGCAGCCAAGATTGGGGGGTGAACACTGAAGCTTTCTTT. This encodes CASSQDWGVNTEAFF.